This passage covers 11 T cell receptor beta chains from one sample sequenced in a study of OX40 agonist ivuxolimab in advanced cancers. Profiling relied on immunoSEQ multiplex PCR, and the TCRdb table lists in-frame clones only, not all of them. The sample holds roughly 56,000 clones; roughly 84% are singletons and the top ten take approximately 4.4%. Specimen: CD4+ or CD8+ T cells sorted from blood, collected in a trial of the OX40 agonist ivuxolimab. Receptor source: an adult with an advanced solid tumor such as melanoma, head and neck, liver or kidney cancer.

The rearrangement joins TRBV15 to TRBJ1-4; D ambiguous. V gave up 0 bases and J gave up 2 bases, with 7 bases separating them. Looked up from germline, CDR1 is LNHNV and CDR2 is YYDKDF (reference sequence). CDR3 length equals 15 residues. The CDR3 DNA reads TGTGCCACCAGCAGAGATCTGGGGACTAATGAAAAACTGTTTTTT. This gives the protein CATSRDLGTNEKLFF. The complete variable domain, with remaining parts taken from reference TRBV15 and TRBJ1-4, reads DAMVIQNPRYQVTQFGKPVTLSCSQTLNHNVMYWYQQKSSQAPKLLFHYYDKDFNNEADTPDNFQSRRPNTSFCFLDIRSPGLGDTAMYLCATSRDLGTNEKLFFGSGTQLSVL.

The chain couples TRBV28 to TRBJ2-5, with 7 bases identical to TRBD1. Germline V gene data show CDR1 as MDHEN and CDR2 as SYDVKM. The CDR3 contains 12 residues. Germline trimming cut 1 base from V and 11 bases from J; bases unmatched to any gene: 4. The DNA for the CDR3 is TGTGCCAGCAGTTTATTGACAGGGAAACAGTACTTC. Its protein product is CASSLLTGKQYF.

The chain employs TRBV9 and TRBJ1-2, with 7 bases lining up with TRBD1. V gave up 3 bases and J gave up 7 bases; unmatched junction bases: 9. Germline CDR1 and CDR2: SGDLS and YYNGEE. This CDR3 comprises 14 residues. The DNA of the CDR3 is TGTGCCAGCAGCGAGACGCGACAGGGTAGTGGCTACACCTTC. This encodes CASSETRQGSGYTF.

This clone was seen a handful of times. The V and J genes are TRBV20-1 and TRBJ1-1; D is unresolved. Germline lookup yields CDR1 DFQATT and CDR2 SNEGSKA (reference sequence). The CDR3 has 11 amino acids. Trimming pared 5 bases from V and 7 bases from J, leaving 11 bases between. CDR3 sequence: CSAVKEVEAFF. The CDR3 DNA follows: TGCAGTGCTGTCAAGGAGGTTGAAGCTTTCTTT.

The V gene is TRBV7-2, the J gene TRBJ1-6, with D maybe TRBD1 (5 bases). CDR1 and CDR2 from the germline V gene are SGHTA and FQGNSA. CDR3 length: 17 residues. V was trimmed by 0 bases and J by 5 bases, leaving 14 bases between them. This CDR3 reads CASSLARVPRDNSPLHF. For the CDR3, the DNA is TGTGCCAGCAGCTTAGCGCGTGTCCCCAGGGATAATTCACCCCTCCACTTT.

CDR3 amino acids: CASTRGGGETQYF. The CDR3 bases are TGTGCCAGCACGCGCGGAGGGGGGGAGACCCAGTACTTC. The chain has TRBV6-1 and TRBJ2-5; D tentatively fits TRBD1 or TRBD2 (6 bases each). Per the germline V gene, CDR1 is MNHNS and CDR2 is SASEGT. Trimming removed 7 bases from V and 5 bases from J, with 14 bases in between. The CDR3 runs to 13 residues.

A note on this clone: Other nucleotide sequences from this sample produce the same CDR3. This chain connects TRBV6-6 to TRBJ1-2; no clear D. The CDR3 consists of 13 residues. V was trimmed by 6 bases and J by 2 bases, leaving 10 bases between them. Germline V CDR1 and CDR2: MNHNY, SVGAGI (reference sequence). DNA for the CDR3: TGTGCCAGCAGCCTGGACGGCAACTATGGCTACACCTTC. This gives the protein CASSLDGNYGYTF.

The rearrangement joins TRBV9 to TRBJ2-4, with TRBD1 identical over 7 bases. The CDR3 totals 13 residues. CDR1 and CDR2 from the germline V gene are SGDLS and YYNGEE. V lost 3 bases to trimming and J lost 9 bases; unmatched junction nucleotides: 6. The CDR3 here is CASSERGRGIQYF. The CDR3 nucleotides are TGTGCCAGCAGCGAAAGGGGGCGCGGCATTCAGTACTTC.

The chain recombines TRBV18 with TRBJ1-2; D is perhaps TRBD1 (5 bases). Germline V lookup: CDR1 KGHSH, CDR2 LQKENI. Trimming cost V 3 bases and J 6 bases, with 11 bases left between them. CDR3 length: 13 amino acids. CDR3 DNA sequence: TGTGCCAGCTCACCGGGGCAGGCGGATGGCTACACCTTC. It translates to CASSPGQADGYTF. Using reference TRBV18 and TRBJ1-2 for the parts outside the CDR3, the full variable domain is NAGVMQNPRHLVRRRGQEARLRCSPMKGHSHVYWYRQLPEEGLKFMVYLQKENIIDESGMPKERFSAEFPKEGPSILRIQQVVRGDSAAYFCASSPGQADGYTFGSGTRLTVV.

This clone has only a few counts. CDR3 bases: TGTGCCATCAGTGAGCAGGGGGGACTAGCGGGAGCCGGGGAGCTGTTTTTT. Translation: CAISEQGGLAGAGELFF. This chain connects TRBV10-3 to TRBJ2-2, with TRBD2 matching 14 bases. Per germline, CDR1 ENHRY and CDR2 SYGVKD. Trimming at V came to 2 bases and at J to 6 bases, leaving 5 bases not matched to a gene. The CDR3 covers 17 residues.

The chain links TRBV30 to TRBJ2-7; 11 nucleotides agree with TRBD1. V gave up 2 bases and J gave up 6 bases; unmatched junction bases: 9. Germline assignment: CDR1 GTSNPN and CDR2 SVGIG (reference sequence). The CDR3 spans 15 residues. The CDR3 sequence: CAWSTPGQGGPEQYF. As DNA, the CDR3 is TGTGCCTGGAGTACGCCGGGACAGGGGGGTCCCGAGCAGTACTTC.